This is a list of T cell receptor beta chains from one sample in a study of cytomegalovirus exposure and HLA in healthy donors. Method: immunoSEQ multiplex PCR; TCRdb's copy keeps in-frame clones and lacks some. Of 100,000 to 150,000 clones in the sample, approximately 71% were seen once. What was sequenced was PBMCs. All receptors come from a woman aged 50 to 60 in good health and CMV-seronegative. The conserved cysteine and the conserved F or W are not part of the CDR3 here. Fields, in order: J gene, V gene, CDR3 protein.

TRBJ2-5 | TRBV29-1 | SVDRGQETQY
TRBJ2-7 | TRBV15 | ATSREFFWSPDEQY
TRBJ2-1 | TRBV2 | ASIVTGAAPEQF
TRBJ2-7 | TRBV6-5 | ASSWTGNAYEQY
TRBJ2-3 | TRBV10-3 | AISNDRDSTDTQY
TRBJ1-5 | TRBV6-5 | ASSSTGTGDVPQH
TRBJ2-5 | TRBV7-2 | ASSYRSPGLAEQETQY
TRBJ2-1 | TRBV19 | ASSISLAVYNEQF
TRBJ2-2 | TRBV5-1 | ASSFLQGGVAGELF
TRBJ1-5 | TRBV6-5 | ASTAGDGNQPQH
TRBJ1-4 | TRBV5-4 | ASSLGTGKEEKLF
TRBJ2-7 | TRBV14 | ASSPDSTGSYEQY
TRBJ1-3 | TRBV28 | ASSLVAGANSGNTIY
TRBJ2-7 | TRBV30 | AWREMPGTSGNRVYEQY
TRBJ2-7 | TRBV7-9 | ASSPLTKAGEQY
TRBJ2-5 | TRBV6-5 | ASTRQGVETQY
TRBJ2-5 | TRBV4-2 | ASSQADGIRRETQY
TRBJ2-3 | TRBV5-5 | ASSIQSTDTQY
TRBJ1-1 | TRBV5-1 | ASSLLQDRGQAF
TRBJ2-3 | TRBV7-9 | ASSLASGQGTDTQY
TRBJ1-2 | TRBV9 | ASSSPGQRTNYGYT
TRBJ1-4 | TRBV11-2 | ASSPLAGNEKLF
TRBJ2-7 | TRBV19 | ASSPLVAYEQY
TRBJ2-3 | TRBV4-2 | ASSQVPGLTQY
TRBJ2-5 | TRBV7-2 | ASSSTSGIQETQY
TRBJ1-2 | TRBV5-6 | ASSFQAALRLYGYT
TRBJ2-1 | TRBV9 | ASSVEAGGPPEQF
TRBJ2-3 | TRBV18 | ASSQPGLAGAADTQY
TRBJ1-1 | TRBV29-1 | SVEASRTTF
TRBJ1-6 | TRBV27 | ASSSLGNSPLH
TRBJ2-1 | TRBV5-1 | ASSPGTTSFNEQF
TRBJ1-1 | TRBV7-6 | ASSLLSRNTEAF
TRBJ2-7 | TRBV7-9 | SSSLAGTGSYEQY
TRBJ2-5 | TRBV4-3 | ASSQDLQGWETQY
TRBJ1-6 | TRBV28 | ASSLYTPGTGLPLH
TRBJ1-2 | TRBV6-5 | ASSYASSYT
TRBJ2-1 | TRBV19 | ASSNSGGKGEQF
TRBJ1-1 | TRBV30 | AWSVTREAF
TRBJ1-1 | TRBV29-1 | SGLEIGTEAF
TRBJ2-5 | TRBV11-2 | ASSLRSSVEETQY
TRBJ2-7 | TRBV15 | ATSKGRDGYEQY
TRBJ2-7 | TRBV30 | AWSSGGFYEQY
TRBJ2-2 | TRBV27 | ASSLSAGNTGELF
TRBJ2-7 | TRBV25-1 | ASSECPGTDSHEQY
TRBJ2-5 | TRBV10-3 | AISESGTAIPEQY
TRBJ1-2 | TRBV4-2 | ASSQVDRGSGYT
TRBJ1-2 | TRBV19 | ASSFGTGGGYT
TRBJ2-3 | TRBV27 | ASSDPGDTQY
TRBJ2-5 | TRBV9 | ASSVASGPQETQY